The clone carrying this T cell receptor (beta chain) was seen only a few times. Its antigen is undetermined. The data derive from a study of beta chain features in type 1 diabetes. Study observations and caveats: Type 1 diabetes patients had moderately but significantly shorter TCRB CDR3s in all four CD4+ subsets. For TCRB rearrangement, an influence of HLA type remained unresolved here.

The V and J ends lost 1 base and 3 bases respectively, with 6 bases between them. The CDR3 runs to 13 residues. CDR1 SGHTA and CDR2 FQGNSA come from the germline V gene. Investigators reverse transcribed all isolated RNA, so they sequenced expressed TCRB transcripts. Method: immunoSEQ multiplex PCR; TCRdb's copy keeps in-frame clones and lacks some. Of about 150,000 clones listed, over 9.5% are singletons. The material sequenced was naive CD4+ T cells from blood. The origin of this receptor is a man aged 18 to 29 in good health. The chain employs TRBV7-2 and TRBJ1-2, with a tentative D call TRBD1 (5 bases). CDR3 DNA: TGTGCCAGCAGCTTAGGCAGGGACTATGGCTACACCTTC. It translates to CASSLGRDYGYTF. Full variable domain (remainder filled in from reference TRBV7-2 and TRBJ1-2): GAGVSQSPSNKVTEKGKDVELRCDPISGHTALYWYRQSLGQGLEFLIYFQGNSAPDKSGLPSDRFSAERTGGSVSTLTIQRTQQEDSAVYLCASSLGRDYGYTFGSGTRLTVV.